The entry below gives a single T cell receptor (beta chain) sequence along with its context. The sample belongs to a study of blood T cell repertoires in COVID-19. Background on the study: T cells, B-cell-depleted T cells, or PBMCs supplied cDNA or gDNA.

In the authors' workflow: Scientists estimated how many nucleated cells there were by amplifying reference gene primers. TCRdb's copy holds only in-frame clones and misses some; the assay was immunoSEQ multiplex PCR. V and J calls and clone size come straight from that table; D and trimming were deduced from the DNA. The table has about 300,000 clones, 88% seen once; the top ten hold about 9.8%. This receptor was identified in a man younger than 30 with active or convalescent COVID-19. Sequenced sample: peripheral blood.

The CDR3 region is CASRLGANTEAFF. DNA for the CDR3: TGCGCCAGCAGGTTAGGAGCGAACACTGAAGCTTTCTTT. The V call is TRBV5-1, the J call TRBJ1-1; D is unresolved. CDR3 length: 13 amino acids. V lost 5 bases, J lost 1 base, and 9 bases lay in between. Germline loops: CDR1 SGHRS, CDR2 YFSETQ.